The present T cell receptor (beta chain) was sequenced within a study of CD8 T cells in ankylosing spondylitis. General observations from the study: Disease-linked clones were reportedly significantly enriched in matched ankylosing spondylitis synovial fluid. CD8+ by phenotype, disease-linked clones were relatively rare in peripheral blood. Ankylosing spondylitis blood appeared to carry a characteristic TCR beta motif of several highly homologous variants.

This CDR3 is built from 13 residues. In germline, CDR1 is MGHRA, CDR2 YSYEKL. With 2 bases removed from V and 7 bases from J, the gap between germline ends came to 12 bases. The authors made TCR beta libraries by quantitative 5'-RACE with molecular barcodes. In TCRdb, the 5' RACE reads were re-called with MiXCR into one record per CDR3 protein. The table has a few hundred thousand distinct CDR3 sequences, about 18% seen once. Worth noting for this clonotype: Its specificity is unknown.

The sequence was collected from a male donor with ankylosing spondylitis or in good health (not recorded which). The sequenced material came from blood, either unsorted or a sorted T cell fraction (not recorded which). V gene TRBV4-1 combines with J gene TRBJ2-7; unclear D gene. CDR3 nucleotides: TGCGCCAGCAGCCAACTCAGCACTGGGGAGCAGTACTTC. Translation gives CASSQLSTGEQYF.